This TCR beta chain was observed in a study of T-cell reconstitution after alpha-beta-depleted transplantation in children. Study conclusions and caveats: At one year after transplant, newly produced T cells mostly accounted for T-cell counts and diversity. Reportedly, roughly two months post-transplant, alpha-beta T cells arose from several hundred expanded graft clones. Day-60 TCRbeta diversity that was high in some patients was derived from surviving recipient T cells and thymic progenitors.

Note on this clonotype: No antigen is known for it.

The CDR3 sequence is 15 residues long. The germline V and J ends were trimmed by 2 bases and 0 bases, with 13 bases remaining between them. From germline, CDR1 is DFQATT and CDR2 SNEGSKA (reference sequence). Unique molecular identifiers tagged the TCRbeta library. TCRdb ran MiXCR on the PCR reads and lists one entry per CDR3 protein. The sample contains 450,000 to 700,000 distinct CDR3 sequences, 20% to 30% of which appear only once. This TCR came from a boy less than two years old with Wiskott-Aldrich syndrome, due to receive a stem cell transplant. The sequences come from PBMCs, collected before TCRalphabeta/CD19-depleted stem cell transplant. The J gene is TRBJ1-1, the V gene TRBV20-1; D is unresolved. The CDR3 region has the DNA TGCAGTGCTAGAAGAGAACAGCTACTGAACACTGAAGCTTTCTTT. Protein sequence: CSARREQLLNTEAFF.